This record looks at one TCR beta chain sequence and its context. Its antigen remains unidentified. The sample holds no much larger clone one base away, and base qualities are not on file. This sample also contains other DNA sequences that code for the same CDR3. The germline V gene encodes CDR1 LGHNA and CDR2 YSLEER. Unmatched junction bases come to 2, with V trimmed by 1 base and J by 1 base. The CDR3, cysteine through phenylalanine, is 15 amino acids long. Just the 45-base CDR3 DNA is kept, in frame starting at base 1. This entry comes from a study of cytomegalovirus exposure and HLA in healthy donors (dated by TCRdb to 2016 to 2017). About the investigation overall: An earlier analysis of approximately 550 of the donors reported more than 250 Gb of sequence data and some 100 million unique TCR beta sequences from 150 million to 200 million T cells. An early release covering 500 to 750 HLA-typed donors comprised about 310 gigabases of sequencing data and approximately 80 million unique TCR sequences. An earlier analysis of approximately 580 of the donors used high-throughput TCR beta sequencing to judge whether each TCR beta V gene segment behaved as functional or pseudogenic. The genetic ancestry cluster associated with self-reported Caucasian donors included around four fifths of the 350 to 500 genotyped donors. Among under 450 genotyped donors of the cohort, an average of approximately 240,000 unique TCR beta nucleotide sequences were sequenced per donor, around a sixth of them non-productive. The number of typed donors differed by locus: about 620-640 for A, B, C, DRB1 and DQB1; 522 for DQA1; fewer than 610 for DPA1; and 400 to 480 for DPB1. In a later analysis, previously published TCR beta repertoires from some 640 donors were re-analyzed and high-resolution HLA genotyping was added so that TCR occurrence patterns could be studied. Every discovery cohort repertoire had been produced on one sequencing platform. In the later analysis, no new phenotypic data were used to find candidate immune exposures; instead, reliance was placed on TCR beta sequences and their occurrence across donors. Using immunosequencing, the study profiled T cell repertoires from about 650 subjects and related those repertoires to cytomegalovirus serostatus. Besides the first cohort of 500 to 700 subjects, a separate validation cohort made up of about 120 different subjects was used. Both class I and class II loci were covered by HLA typing, at four-digit resolution. The study was designed to test whether signatures of past pathogen exposure could be identified by cataloging public T cell receptors. Donor age, sex, ethnicity and CMV serostatus were compiled alongside the repertoire data. Genome-wide SNP genotypes for about 65% of the roughly 670 donors were used in a later genetic analysis, which treated that subset as a discovery cohort. To predict cytomegalovirus infection status, the study brought together high-throughput TCR immunosequencing, statistical association of individual TCRs with disease status, and machine learning. Four to six DR-DQ haplotypes were handled as single units for association and clustering, since linkage in the cohort was strong.

Study-wide findings and limitations: In a later analysis, the rate of TCR association differed among HLA loci, with DRB1 alleles having the most associated TCRs and HLA-C alleles having the fewest. V-gene and J-gene trimming of TCR beta chains was associated with a missense DCLRE1C variant in a later genetic analysis, and the association was replicated in an independent cohort. Sequencing depth was assumed to be roughly uniform across donors in the presence/absence analyses, though that assumption may not hold. In a later analysis, 16,951 TCR beta sequences were associated with specific HLA alleles at a false discovery rate of 0.05. In both the original and validation cohorts, the classifier was reported to diagnose cytomegalovirus status with high specificity and sensitivity. A later analysis found that HLA-associated TCR beta chains were more clonally expanded and had lower generation probabilities than equally common non-associated chains. Three of the identified cytomegalovirus-associated TCR beta chains were confirmed in vitro to be specific for cytomegalovirus antigens. Linkage disequilibrium might explain the correlated functional status among segregating V segments, but an unknown experimental factor could not be excluded. A further reported finding was that TCR beta sequences accurately predicted the HLA-A and HLA-B alleles for most subjects in the first cohort. When HLA alleles, especially DR and DQ, strongly co-occurred, attributing TCR associations to individual alleles was difficult. According to a later genetic analysis, donors in an Asian-associated ancestry cluster had fewer N-insertions in productive TCRs than the roughly 700-donor mean. Most TCR sequences were seen in very few donors, while some public TCRs were found in many individuals. It was suggested by the authors that the approach could potentially be generalized to other disease states and immunological phenotypes. According to a later analysis, most CMV-associated TCR beta chains appeared to be HLA-restricted, and the HLA associations seemed to be driven largely by CMV exposure. The sequencing pipeline was judged likely to have produced a cluster of highly shared sequence variants as a technical artifact. The 87-base-pair reads could not distinguish some IMGT-functional V segments, including TRBV6-2 and TRBV6-3, so those segments were excluded. The only immune exposure information available for the cohort was CMV serostatus. The cohort was sequenced for TCR beta chains only, and without alpha or paired-chain data the features that could be detected were limited. Because counts were too low, about 18 rarely observed V segments, including chromosome 9 orphons, were left out of the earlier analysis of some 600 of the donors. A total of about 150 TCR beta chains were listed by the study as associated with cytomegalovirus. In an earlier analysis of about 600 of the donors, most TCR beta V segments appeared in productive rearrangements about 87% or about 30% of the time, broadly matching IMGT annotations. A later analysis reported that several top co-occurrence clusters appeared linked to parvovirus B19, influenza, CMV and Epstein-Barr virus. Because HLA typing was missing for some donors at each locus, association tests included only the typed subset.

The library relied on the immunoSEQ multiplex PCR assay. A mixture of 60 forward primers for TCR Vbeta segments and 13 reverse primers for TCR Jbeta segments was used in the multiplex PCR. Amplification of the CDR3 region of rearranged TCR beta genes was performed with a multiplex PCR assay on genomic DNA. The amplified TCR beta libraries were sequenced on the Illumina HiSeq System as 87-base-pair reads. Concerning the study's data processing: Across the 500 to 850 repertoires, a later analysis counted roughly 77 million unique TCR beta chains, roughly 11 million of which were shared by at least two donors. To remove PCR and sequencing errors, raw reads were error-corrected and collapsed into unique sequences using a nearest-neighbor algorithm that merged closely related sequences. Alignment of CDR3 sequences to IMGT reference sequences was used to assign V, D and J gene segments. For a sequence to be retained, a match of at least six nucleotides to both a V gene segment and a J gene segment was required. A rearrangement counted as productive if the CDR3 had no stop codons and remained in frame with V and J, and every other rearrangement counted as non-productive. CDR3 was defined according to IMGT convention as the region running from the second conserved V-encoded cysteine to the conserved J-encoded phenylalanine. The earlier analysis of 587 of the donors excluded sequences that lacked an unambiguous match to a single V gene segment. An earlier analysis of 587 of the donors classified V segments as functional when productive rearrangements were above 56.7% and as segregating when the standard deviation between donors was above 5%. A statistical classification framework was built for diagnosing cytomegalovirus status from the catalog of TCR beta chain sequences. In a later analysis, V and J genes were assigned by comparing TCR nucleotide sequences against IMGT/GENE-DB human TR gene sequences. The TCRdist pipeline was used in a later analysis to assign CDR3 sequences and most-parsimonious VDJ recombination scenarios. In a later analysis, every TCR beta chain was defined by the combination of its CDR3 amino acid sequence and its V-gene family, and reads without a unique V-gene family were dropped. A later analysis removed nearly 600 highly shared, low-generation-probability nucleotide sequences to deal with suspected cross-contamination and a sequencing artifact. In a later analysis, a clonal expansion index for each public chain was calculated from normalized within-repertoire ranks of inferred template counts. In a later analysis, generation probabilities were computed using a VDJ recombination model fitted to out-of-frame rearrangements, and the results were checked against IGoR. A later analysis scored TCR-TCR, TCR-HLA and TCR-CMV co-occurrence with hypergeometric tests, applying a repertoire-size bias correction to TCR pairs. A later analysis estimated false discovery rates by permuting HLA or CMV assignments 20 times. In a later analysis, co-occurring TCRs were grouped with DBSCAN, and TCRdist sequence similarity was added when clustering was performed within HLA-allele-positive subsets. Repertoires with fewer than 30,000 or more than 120,000 public chains were left out of co-occurrence clustering, as were about 5 repertoires with anomalous nucleotide sharing. TCRdb obtained this table from immuneACCESS and retained in-frame rearrangements with V and J assigned. These tables miss some clones; where compared with another copy, unresolved V genes account for less than half of the shortfall, and the remainder is unexplained. D and trimming were read from the DNA, whereas the V and J calls and clone size are those reported in that table. This sample lists about 180,000 clones; over 80% were detected once. The ten largest account for 1.5% of the sample.

The cohort was made up of 666 healthy bone marrow donors. All cohort members were sampled while nominally healthy, although unrecorded immune exposures were likely present. The donor tested CMV seronegative, placing the donor among the approximately 360 seronegative members of the cohort. A peripheral blood sample was provided by each donor, and peripheral blood mononuclear cells were used for TCR beta sequencing. Genomic DNA was extracted from the blood cell samples with the Qiagen DNeasy Blood Extraction Kit. The source of this sequence is a man aged 40-50 years in good health and CMV-seronegative. The sample comprised PBMCs. Recombination connected TRBV4-3 to TRBJ2-7, with TRBD2 matching 9 junction bases. The sequenced DNA: TGCGCCAGCAGCCAAGGCCTAGCGGGATCCTACGAGCAGTACTTC. The encoded protein is CASSQGLAGSYEQYF.